The present entry profiles one TCR beta chain with its context. Its target is not known. The sample comes from a study of T cells expressing NK-cell markers. Study-wide findings and caveats: These clonotypes, the leaders elsewhere, also led the CD3+CD56-NKG2C+ fraction in several donors. Certain NKG2C+ T cell clones were expanded, and their HCMV specificity remained unclear.

Germline CDR1 and CDR2: SEHNR and FQNEAQ (reference sequence). The length of the CDR3 is 15 residues. The authors made TCR beta cDNA libraries by 5'RACE template switching. This switching added a universal primer site and UMIs. Reanalyzing the 5' RACE reads, TCRdb keeps one entry per CDR3 protein, without DNA. This repertoire comprises 150,000 to 160,000 distinct CDR3 sequences; its ten largest clones make up over 35%. The V gene is TRBV7-9, the J gene TRBJ2-1; TCRdb outputs TRBD2, but without DNA this stays unchecked. The sample comprised blood T cells: a sorted CD56 or NKG2C T cell subset, CD4+ or CD8+ T cells, or bulk PBMC T cells (not recorded which). This receptor was identified in a woman in her forties or fifties in good health. The chain's CDR3 is CASSLGGRVDNEQFF.